This TCR beta chain was sequenced for a study of T-cell reconstitution after alpha-beta-depleted transplantation in children. In its sample, this clonotype was seen a few times. The CDR3 is made up of 14 amino acids. Germline CDR1 is MDHEN and CDR2 is SYDVKM. V was cut by 2 bases and J by 3 bases, with 10 bases left in between. It was with unique molecular identifiers that the TCRbeta library was prepared. MiXCR was run by TCRdb on the PCR reads, yielding one entry per CDR3 protein. The table shows 490,000 or so distinct CDR3 sequences, with about 12% occurring only once. The source was PBMCs from the stem cell graft donor, collected from the stem cell graft. This chain links TRBV28 with TRBJ1-2; D is ambiguous. The source is a human donor who donated a stem cell graft to a child with combined immunodeficiency. CDR3 DNA sequence: TGTGCCAGCAGTTTAGGTCGGGGAGACTATGGCTACACCTTC. Amino acids: CASSLGRGDYGYTF.